This T cell receptor (beta chain) was recorded in a study of beta chain features in type 1 diabetes. Study as a whole: Researchers looked at fewer than 120,000,000 sorted cells across all samples. Whole-study results and caveats: The question left open here concerned HLA type influencing TCRB rearrangement.

In regard to this clone: Its antigen is unknown.

Every bit of the isolated RNA underwent reverse transcription, so sequencing read expressed TCRB transcripts. TCRdb's copy holds only in-frame clones and misses some; the assay was immunoSEQ multiplex PCR. The sample has more than 150,000 clones; around 10% are singletons. The V end was cut by 0 bases, the J end by 4 bases, with 5 bases between. This CDR3 contains 13 residues. Germline assignment: CDR1 SGHRS and CDR2 YFSETQ. A CD45RO/CCR7/CD25/CD127/CD95/CD27 panel sorted naive, central memory, regulatory and stem cell-like memory CD4+ cells. The sequence was collected from a man younger than 35 in good health. The chain combines TRBV5-1 with TRBJ2-1; D is unresolved. The specimen was central memory CD4+ T cells from blood. The CDR3 protein is CASSLARYNEQFF. CDR3 coding DNA: TGCGCCAGCAGCTTGGCCAGGTACAATGAGCAGTTCTTC.